The text below deals with one T cell receptor (beta chain). This CDR3 has 13 residues. V lost 3 bases, J lost 6 bases, and 11 bases lay in between. CDR1 is MNHNS and CDR2 is SASEGT in the germline V gene. This entry comes from a study of cytomegalovirus exposure and HLA in healthy donors. Looking at the study overall: Drawn from HLA-typed donors, about 85 million unique TCRs were held in an early data release.

The PCR contained 60 Vbeta and 13 Jbeta primers. TCRdb's copy holds only in-frame clones and misses some; the assay was immunoSEQ multiplex PCR. The listing contains roughly 64,000 clones. Sample: PBMCs. The rearrangement joins TRBV6-1 to TRBJ1-1; maybe TRBD1 (6 bases). This clonotype was sampled from a woman between 18 and 29 years old in good health and CMV-seronegative. The CDR3 coding sequence is TGTGCCAGCAGTGACACGGACAGTTCTGAAGCTTTCTTT. Its translation is CASSDTDSSEAFF.